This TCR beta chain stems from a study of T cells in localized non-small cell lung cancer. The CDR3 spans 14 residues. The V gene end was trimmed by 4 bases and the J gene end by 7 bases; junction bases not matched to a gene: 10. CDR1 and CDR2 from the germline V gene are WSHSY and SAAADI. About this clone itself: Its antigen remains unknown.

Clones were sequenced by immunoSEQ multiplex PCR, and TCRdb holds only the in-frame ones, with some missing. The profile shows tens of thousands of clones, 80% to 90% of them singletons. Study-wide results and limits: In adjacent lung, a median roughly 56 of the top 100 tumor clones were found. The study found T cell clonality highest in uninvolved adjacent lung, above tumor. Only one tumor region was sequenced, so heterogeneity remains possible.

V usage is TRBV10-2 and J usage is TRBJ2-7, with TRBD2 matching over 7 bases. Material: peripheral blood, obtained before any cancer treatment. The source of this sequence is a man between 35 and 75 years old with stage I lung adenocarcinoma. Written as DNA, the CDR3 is TGCGCCAGCAGTGTAGTCGGGGGGTCTGGGGAGCAGTACTTC. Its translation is CASSVVGGSGEQYF.